The T cell receptor (beta chain) described here comes from a study of OX40 agonist ivuxolimab in advanced cancers. Germline CDR1 reads SGHRS; CDR2 reads YFSETQ. Germline trimming cut 3 bases from V and 6 bases from J; bases unmatched to any gene: 2. The CDR3 extends over 12 amino acids. Profiling relied on immunoSEQ multiplex PCR, and the TCRdb table lists in-frame clones only, not all of them. The data hold around 72,000 clones, with 89% observed a single time. The sequence derives from an adult with an advanced solid tumor such as melanoma, head and neck, liver or kidney cancer. The source was CD4+ or CD8+ T cells sorted from blood, collected in a trial of the OX40 agonist ivuxolimab. The V gene is TRBV5-1, the J gene TRBJ1-2, with TRBD1 matching 7 bases. The CDR3 sequence is CASSYTGDGYTF. The CDR3 DNA is TGCGCCAGCAGCTATACAGGGGATGGCTACACCTTC.